This TCR beta chain was recovered during a study of response to subunit inactivated influenza vaccine. Each CDR3 protein is one row after TCRdb ran MiXCR on the RT-PCR reads. The profile shows more than 700,000 distinct CDR3 sequences, 21% of them singletons. Notes on the study in general: Every seasonal influenza vaccination brings in few new T cells, the authors suggested.

This clonotype was recorded a few times. Its antigen is unknown. CDR1 SGDLS and CDR2 YYNGEE come from the germline V gene. This CDR3 spans 16 amino acids. V lost 0 bases, J lost 1 base, and 6 bases stayed unmatched. The chain links TRBV9 to TRBJ2-5; 7 positions match TRBD2. This specimen was PBMCs from blood, taken approximately 5 days after vaccination. The source of this sequence is a middle-aged man who received an inactivated influenza vaccine. CDR3 DNA sequence: TGTGCCAGCAGCGTAGGAGGTTCTAGCGGCCAAGAGACCCAGTACTTC. As protein: CASSVGGSSGQETQYF.